This T cell receptor (beta chain) was captured by sequencing in a study of T cell responses to AZD1222 COVID-19 vaccine. The assay was immunoSEQ multiplex PCR, and TCRdb's table has in-frame clones only and misses some. In the table there are 96,000 or so clones, about nine tenths of which are singletons. Trimming took off 1 base at V and 6 bases at J, with 14 bases between the two ends. The CDR3 is made up of 15 amino acids. The germline CDR1 and CDR2 sequences are SGHNT and YYREEE (reference sequence). The sample in question was peripheral blood, obtained on day 0 of AZD1222 vaccination. The receptor was derived from an adult in good health. V gene TRBV5-4 combines with J gene TRBJ2-1; tentatively, D is TRBD1 (6 bases). The CDR3 DNA is TGTGCCAGCAGCTTGTTGGGGGCCGCGCTCAATGAGCAGTTCTTC. It translates to CASSLLGAALNEQFF.